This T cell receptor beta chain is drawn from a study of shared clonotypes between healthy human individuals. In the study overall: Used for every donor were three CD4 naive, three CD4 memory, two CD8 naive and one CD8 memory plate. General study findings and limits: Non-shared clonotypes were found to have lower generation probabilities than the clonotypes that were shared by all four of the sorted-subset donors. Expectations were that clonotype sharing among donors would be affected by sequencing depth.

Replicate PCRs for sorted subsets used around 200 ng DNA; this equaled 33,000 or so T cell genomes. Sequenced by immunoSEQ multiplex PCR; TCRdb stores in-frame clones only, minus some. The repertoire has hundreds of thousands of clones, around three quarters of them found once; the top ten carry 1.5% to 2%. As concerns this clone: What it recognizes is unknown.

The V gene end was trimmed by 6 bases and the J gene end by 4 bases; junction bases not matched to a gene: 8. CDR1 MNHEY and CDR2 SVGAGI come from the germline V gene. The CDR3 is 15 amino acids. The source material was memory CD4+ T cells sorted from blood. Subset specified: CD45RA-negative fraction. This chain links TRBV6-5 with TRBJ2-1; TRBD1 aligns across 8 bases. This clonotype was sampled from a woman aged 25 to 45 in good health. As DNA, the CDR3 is TGTGCCAGCAGACCCGACAGGGGACGATACAATGAGCAGTTCTTC. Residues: CASRPDRGRYNEQFF.